This TCR beta chain is drawn from a study of blood T cell repertoires in COVID-19. Overall study: Sites in the United States, Italy and Spain provided acute and convalescent COVID-19 samples.

Trimming stripped 6 bases from V and 7 bases from J, with 19 bases between. Per the germline V gene, CDR1 is SGHVS and CDR2 is FQNEAQ. This CDR3 spans 15 amino acids. Recruited during active infection, patients (from Seattle) were subsequently followed longitudinally. Clones were sequenced by immunoSEQ multiplex PCR, and TCRdb holds only the in-frame ones, with some missing. The sample holds tens of thousands of clones, 75% to 90% seen once. This clone was recorded only once. The TCR was taken from an older woman with COVID-19, enrolled during active disease. Sequenced sample: peripheral blood. V and J are TRBV7-8 and TRBJ1-5; D is uncertain. CDR3 in amino acids: CASSPSPGNGQPQHF. As DNA, the CDR3 is TGTGCCAGCAGTCCAAGCCCGGGGAACGGGCAGCCCCAGCATTTT.